Listed below are T cell receptor beta chains from one sample, sequenced in a study of persistence of HIV-infected CD4 T cells. The protocol was immunoSEQ multiplex PCR, while the TCRdb copy is restricted to in-frame clones and leaves out a portion. The sample shows 50,000 or so clones, around 72% of them seen only once. These receptors' antigens are unknown. The sample here was CD4+ T cells sorted from PBMCs after roughly 18-hour stimulation, taken from a patient who received antiretroviral therapy. The source of these receptors is an adult man with HIV who was CMV-seropositive. Both conserved end residues are part of each CDR3. The D gene is left open where the match is weak. Not all rows give a size; the values are once, few, many and, for expanded clones, a class.

TGTGCCAGCAGCTCCAAGGGACAGGGGGCAGAGACCCAGTACTTC | CASSSKGQGAETQYF | 15 | . | TRBV27 | TRBD1 | TRBJ2-5
TGTGCCAGCAGCAAACAGGGCCTTCCCAACTATGGCTACACCTTC | CASSKQGLPNYGYTF | 15 | . | TRBV6-2/TRBV6-3 | . | TRBJ1-2
TGTGCCAGCAGCCCCCGGGTGAAGGTATCGAACACTGAAGCTTTCTTT | CASSPRVKVSNTEAFF | 16 | . | TRBV7-2 | . | TRBJ1-1
TGTGCCAGCGGACGACAGCAAGACTATGGCTACACCTTC | CASGRQQDYGYTF | 13 | . | TRBV19 | . | TRBJ1-2
TGTGCCAGCAGTGGGACTAGCGGGAGGTCCAACACCGGGGAGCTGTTTTTT | CASSGTSGRSNTGELFF | 17 | . | TRBV6-4 | TRBD2 | TRBJ2-2
TGCACCAGCAGCCAACGAGGGGGCGCGACCTATAATTCACCCCTCCACTTT | CTSSQRGGATYNSPLHF | 17 | few | TRBV1 | . | TRBJ1-6
TGTGCCAGCTCACCGACTGATAGGGCCCAAGGCTACACCTTC | CASSPTDRAQGYTF | 14 | . | TRBV18 | . | TRBJ1-2
TGTGCCAGCAGCTTAGTCCACAACGGGGCGGATACGCAGTATTTT | CASSLVHNGADTQYF | 15 | . | TRBV7-2 | . | TRBJ2-3
TGTGCCATCAGTCGAGACGAGAGCTATGGCTACACCTTC | CAISRDESYGYTF | 13 | once | TRBV10-3 | . | TRBJ1-2
TGTGCCAGCAGCCCGGTGGCGGTCGGAACTGAAGCTTTCTTT | CASSPVAVGTEAFF | 14 | . | TRBV7-2 | . | TRBJ1-1
TGTGCCATCAGTGACAATTGGTCTGGGGCCAACGTCCTGACTTTC | CAISDNWSGANVLTF | 15 | . | TRBV10-3 | . | TRBJ2-6
TGTGCCTGGAGTGGGCGGTCGGGGTTTGCAGATACGCAGTATTTT | CAWSGRSGFADTQYF | 15 | . | TRBV30 | . | TRBJ2-3
TGTGCCAGCCGACAAAGCACAGATACGCAGTATTTT | CASRQSTDTQYF | 12 | once | TRBV19 | . | TRBJ2-3
TGTGCCAGCAGCCACGTGAACGAGCAGTACTTC | CASSHVNEQYF | 11 | once | TRBV3-1/TRBV3-2 | . | TRBJ2-7
TGTGCCAGTACCTCGACAGGGGTAATTTCTTCCACCGGGGAGCTGTTTTTT | CASTSTGVISSTGELFF | 17 | . | TRBV19 | TRBD1 | TRBJ2-2
TGTGCCAGTAGTACCAAATCTGCGAATCCCTCCTACAATGAGCAGTTCTTC | CASSTKSANPSYNEQFF | 17 | few | TRBV19 | . | TRBJ2-1
TGTGCCAGCGGCATGGGACAGGGCACCTACGAGCAGTACTTC | CASGMGQGTYEQYF | 14 | . | TRBV6-6 | TRBD1 | TRBJ2-7
TGCGCCAGCAGTGACACTAGCGGGGGTAGGGATGAGCAGTTCTTC | CASSDTSGGRDEQFF | 15 | few | TRBV10-1 | TRBD2 | TRBJ2-1
TGTGCCAGTAAGGGGGGTAGGACAGTAGAGACCCAGTACTTC | CASKGGRTVETQYF | 14 | . | TRBV19 | . | TRBJ2-5
TGTGCCAGCAGTTACTCGAATGGGAGGGCTGAAGCTTTCTTT | CASSYSNGRAEAFF | 14 | . | TRBV6-5 | . | TRBJ1-1
TGTGCCAGCAGCCAGCTCCAGGGTCGGGATGAGCAGTACTTC | CASSQLQGRDEQYF | 14 | . | TRBV3-1/TRBV3-2 | . | TRBJ2-7
TGTGCCAGCAGCCCAGGGAGGGACTATGGCTACACCTTC | CASSPGRDYGYTF | 13 | . | TRBV7-9 | . | TRBJ1-2
TGTGCCAGCAGTTACTCGAACAGGGGTGGCTATGGCTACACCTTC | CASSYSNRGGYGYTF | 15 | once | TRBV6-5 | TRBD1 | TRBJ1-2
TGTGCCACCAGCAGGACAGGGGATCAGCCCCAGCATTTT | CATSRTGDQPQHF | 13 | . | TRBV15 | TRBD1 | TRBJ1-5
TGCGCCAGCAGCTTAGTGACAGGGTGGGAGAACATTCAGTACTTC | CASSLVTGWENIQYF | 15 | . | TRBV5-1 | TRBD1 | TRBJ2-4
TGTGCCAGCAGCGTATCGGACAGGGCTGGGGCCAACGTCCTGACTTTC | CASSVSDRAGANVLTF | 16 | . | TRBV9 | TRBD1 | TRBJ2-6
TGTGCCAGCAGCCCTGGGAGTTCATTCACCGATCAGCCCCAGCATTTT | CASSPGSSFTDQPQHF | 16 | . | TRBV3-1/TRBV3-2 | . | TRBJ1-5
TGTGCCTGGAGTACGGGGACAGAAAACACTGAAGCTTTCTTT | CAWSTGTENTEAFF | 14 | . | TRBV30 | TRBD1 | TRBJ1-1
TGTGCCAGCAGCTTTGGGACAGGGGGGAACGGGGAGCTGTTTTTT | CASSFGTGGNGELFF | 15 | once | TRBV5-4 | TRBD1 | TRBJ2-2
TGTGCCAGTAGGCGACAGGGGTTTGAGAACACTGAAGCTTTCTTT | CASRRQGFENTEAFF | 15 | few | TRBV19 | TRBD1 | TRBJ1-1
TGTGCCATCAGTCCTGGACAGAGCTCCTATAATTCACCCCTCCACTTT | CAISPGQSSYNSPLHF | 16 | . | TRBV10-3 | . | TRBJ1-6
TGTGCCAGCAGTTTATTAGAGGGTTCGGGTGACTATGGCTACACCTTC | CASSLLEGSGDYGYTF | 16 | . | TRBV27 | . | TRBJ1-2
TGTGCCTGGAGTCGGGGGAAGGAGCGCACAGATACGCAGTATTTT | CAWSRGKERTDTQYF | 15 | . | TRBV30 | . | TRBJ2-3
TGTGCCAGTAGCTTCGACAGGGCCTCCTACGAGCAGTACTTC | CASSFDRASYEQYF | 14 | . | TRBV19 | TRBD1 | TRBJ2-7
TGCGCCAGCAGCTATTTGCTAGCGGGCTTGCAGTACTTC | CASSYLLAGLQYF | 13 | . | TRBV5-1 | TRBD2 | TRBJ2-7
TGTGCCAGCAGCTTAGAAGGACTACCCTACAATGAGCAGTTCTTC | CASSLEGLPYNEQFF | 15 | . | TRBV11-3 | . | TRBJ2-1
TGCGCCAGCAGCCAAGGGCTCGAGGGTGAGCAGTTCTTC | CASSQGLEGEQFF | 13 | . | TRBV4-3 | . | TRBJ2-1
TGTGCCAGCTCACCAAGAGAATTAGCCAAAAACATTCAGTACTTC | CASSPRELAKNIQYF | 15 | . | TRBV18 | . | TRBJ2-4
TGTGCCAGCAGTGTCGACAGCCTCTATAATTCACCCCTCCACTTT | CASSVDSLYNSPLHF | 15 | . | TRBV25-1 | . | TRBJ1-6
TGTGCCAGTAGTCCGGGACAGGAGAACTATGGCTACACCTTC | CASSPGQENYGYTF | 14 | . | TRBV19 | TRBD1 | TRBJ1-2
TGCGCCAGCAGCCCGAACGCACAGGGGACCACCGGGGAGCTGTTTTTT | CASSPNAQGTTGELFF | 16 | . | TRBV5-1 | TRBD1 | TRBJ2-2
TGTGCCAGCAGCTCCGCGAACACCGGGGAGCTGTTTTTT | CASSSANTGELFF | 13 | . | TRBV7-3 | . | TRBJ2-2
TGTGCCAGCAGCCAAGATTGGGGCAGCGGTCGGGGCACAGATACGCAGTATTTT | CASSQDWGSGRGTDTQYF | 18 | . | TRBV3-1/TRBV3-2 | . | TRBJ2-3